This T cell receptor beta chain was recovered during a study of regulatory T cells in long-lasting Graves disease. Across the study: Antithyroid drug use was under 3 months in newly diagnosed Graves' patients.

iRepertoire HTBI primers and Arm-PCR of CDR3 regions built TCR beta libraries. TCRdb reanalysed the multiplex PCR reads using MiXCR and keeps one entry per CDR3 protein. Here the sample spans 500,000 to 700,000 distinct CDR3 sequences, roughly 15% being singletons. Germline loops: CDR1 MNHNS, CDR2 SASEGT. The V gene end was trimmed by 6 bases and the J gene end by 5 bases; junction bases not matched to a gene: 7. The CDR3 totals 15 residues. This clonotype was detected many times. Time point of the sample: newly diagnosed GD, antithyroid drugs for less than 3 months. TCR sequences were obtained from RNA taken from PBMCs. A further study also used this sample, focusing on T cells in Graves' hyperthyroidism and ophthalmopathy. From that report: Those patients with uncontrolled infection, other autoimmune disease, pregnancy or lactation were excluded. Clinicians diagnosed patients from clinical symptoms, serum thyroxine and TRAb, thyroid ultrasound and orbital computed tomography. In blood, most of the thyroid clonotypes expanded above 0.001 were also present.

This receptor was taken from a woman aged 25-40 years with Graves disease. The genes are TRBV6-1 and TRBJ2-7; 13 nucleotides agree with TRBD2. Here the sequenced sample was peripheral blood mononuclear cells (PBMCs), taken at new diagnosis, from a patient treated with antithyroid drugs. CDR3 sequence reads: CASSGLAGVSHEQYF. CDR3 bases: TGTGCCAGCAGCGGACTAGCGGGAGTTTCCCACGAGCAGTACTTC.